The entry that follows covers one TCR beta chain sequence. Its target is unknown. The sample comes from a study of T-cell memory formation after mild COVID-19. Overall study: Each donor largely had its own TCR clusters.

Study-level findings and limits: CD4+ bias marked clones expanding day 15 to 37, unlike balanced contracting clones. A second wave of clones peaked on day 37, and their SARS-CoV-2 specificity went unconfirmed.

The length of the CDR3 is 14 residues. Trimming removed 0 bases from V and 5 bases from J, with 10 bases in between. The germline V gene encodes CDR1 DFQATT and CDR2 SNEGSKA (reference sequence). TCRdb fed the 5' RACE reads into MiXCR, producing one record per CDR3 protein. The data hold a few hundred thousand distinct CDR3 sequences, with around 21% observed a single time. V is TRBV20-1 and J is TRBJ2-2; TRBD1 might be the D (6 bases). Sequencing was performed on PBMCs or a T cell subset sorted from them (not recorded which). This sequence originates from an adult woman who had mild COVID-19 (a few samples of this study predate the infection). Cell type and time point are not known. CDR3 DNA: TGCAGTGCTAGAGATAGGGGGTGGACCGGGGAGCTGTTTTTT. As protein: CSARDRGWTGELFF.